Below are 32 T cell receptor beta chains sequenced from a single sample in a study of cytomegalovirus exposure and HLA in healthy donors. The table came from immunoSEQ multiplex PCR; TCRdb's copy has only in-frame clones and leaves some out. The sample has over 150,000 clones, 70% to 90% seen once. The sequenced material came from PBMCs. The origin of the receptors is a human donor in good health.

This chain links TRBV9 with TRBJ2-1, with 8 bases lining up with TRBD1. CDR1 is SGDLS and CDR2 is YYNGEE in the germline V gene. The CDR3 is made up of 14 amino acids. The trim removed 5 bases at V and 4 bases at J, leaving 5 bases unmatched. CDR3 nucleotide sequence: TGTGCCAGCAGTTCTACAGGGGGGTACAATGAGCAGTTCTTC. Protein product: CASSSTGGYNEQFF.

This clone was picked up one time. The chain carries TRBV4-1 and TRBJ1-1, with D perhaps TRBD1 (6 bases). The CDR3 runs to 12 residues. The germline gives CDR1 MGHRA, CDR2 YSYEKL. Trimming shortened V by 0 bases and J by 10 bases, and 9 bases separated the two germline ends. The CDR3 spells CASSQDRGRAFF. The CDR3 DNA is TGCGCCAGCAGCCAAGACAGGGGACGAGCTTTCTTT.

The chain couples TRBV5-4 to TRBJ2-1; D is possibly TRBD2 (6 bases). The CDR3 consists of 15 residues. Germline-derived CDR1 and CDR2 are SGHNT and YYREEE (reference sequence). Trimming removed 3 bases from V and 7 bases from J, with 17 bases in between. The CDR3 loop reads CASSSTGLSRNEQFF. As DNA, the CDR3 is TGTGCCAGCAGCTCAACCGGACTATCTAGGAATGAGCAGTTCTTC.

The rearrangement joins TRBV15 to TRBJ2-1; perhaps TRBD2 as D (6 bases). V was pared by 1 base and J by 0 bases, with 16 bases between. Germline CDR1 and CDR2: LNHNV and YYDKDF (reference sequence). This CDR3 contains 18 residues. The CDR3 loop reads CATSRALGGSSSYNEQFF. Written as DNA, the CDR3 is TGTGCCACCAGCAGAGCCCTTGGGGGGAGCAGCTCCTACAATGAGCAGTTCTTC.

V is TRBV7-9 and J is TRBJ1-5, with 9 bases fitting TRBD1. The CDR3 is made up of 17 amino acids. V was clipped by 1 base and J by 5 bases; unmatched bases: 9. Looked up from germline, CDR1 is SEHNR and CDR2 is FQNEAQ (reference sequence). The CDR3 DNA is TGTGCCAGCAGCTTAGTAGGGGGGGACAGGGAGGATCAGCCCCAGCATTTT. This gives the protein CASSLVGGDREDQPQHF.

The rearrangement uses TRBV5-1 and TRBJ2-1; D is possibly TRBD2 (5 bases). This CDR3 has 14 amino acids. Trimming cost V 0 bases and J 5 bases, with 9 bases left between them. Germline CDR1 reads SGHRS; CDR2 reads YFSETQ. The CDR3 DNA reads as TGCGCCAGCAGCTTGGGAGGGCCTAACAATGAGCAGTTCTTC. Its protein product is CASSLGGPNNEQFF.

The CDR3 sequence is CASSFVSQGAYEQYF. CDR3 nucleotides: TGTGCCAGCAGTTTTGTTTCGCAGGGGGCCTACGAGCAGTACTTC. V and J are TRBV28 and TRBJ2-7; 7 bases line up with TRBD1. The CDR3 spans 15 residues. J lost 2 bases, V lost 3 bases, and 7 bases had no gene match. Germline CDR1 is MDHEN and CDR2 is SYDVKM. The full variable domain, its missing parts supplied by reference TRBV28 and TRBJ2-7, is DVKVTQSSRYLVKRTGEKVFLECVQDMDHENMFWYRQDPGLGLRLIYFSYDVKMKEKGDIPEGYSVSREKKERFSLILESASTNQTSMYLCASSFVSQGAYEQYFGPGTRLTVT.

Comments on this clone: This same CDR3 is encoded by further DNA sequences in the sample. This chain connects TRBV6-5 to TRBJ2-2; 8 positions match TRBD1. Looked up from germline, CDR1 is MNHEY and CDR2 is SVGAGI. This CDR3 has 15 amino acids. The junction had 4 bases not matched to a gene; V was cut back by 6 bases and J by 1 base. The CDR3 spells CASSWGTGNTGELFF. The DNA of the CDR3 is TGTGCCAGCAGCTGGGGGACAGGGAACACCGGGGAGCTGTTTTTT.

The chain employs TRBV6-5 and TRBJ1-3; 8 nucleotides align to TRBD1. Trimming at V came to 7 bases and at J to 3 bases, leaving 8 bases not matched to a gene. The CDR3 extends over 15 amino acids. The V gene's germline CDR1 is MNHEY and CDR2 SVGAGI. The CDR3 DNA reads TGTGCCAGCACCTCCCCGGGACAGGTTGGAAACACCATATATTTT. Its protein is CASTSPGQVGNTIYF.

The chain has TRBV7-9 and TRBJ2-7; TRBD2 aligns across 7 bases. Unmatched junction bases numbered 9, after V lost 5 bases and J lost 5 bases. From germline, CDR1 is SEHNR and CDR2 FQNEAQ (reference sequence). The CDR3 is made up of 14 amino acids. The CDR3 region is CASSHRGGVNEQYF. The CDR3 nucleotides are TGTGCCAGCAGCCACCGCGGGGGAGTCAACGAGCAGTACTTC.

The genes are TRBV7-3 and TRBJ2-6, with TRBD2 as a possible D gene (7 bases). Trimming stripped 5 bases from V and 1 base from J, with 21 bases between. The length of the CDR3 is 19 residues. Germline CDR1 is SGHTA and CDR2 is FQGTGA. CDR3 residues: CASSTRGGPVNSGANVLTF. The CDR3 region has the DNA TGTGCCAGCAGCACAAGGGGGGGGCCGGTGAATTCTGGGGCCAACGTCCTGACTTTC.

The V call is TRBV9, the J call TRBJ2-1, with D unresolved. The CDR3 consists of 13 residues. CDR1 SGDLS and CDR2 YYNGEE come from the germline V gene. V lost 2 bases and J lost 9, with 12 bases in between. CDR3 protein: CASSVRIEVEQFF. As DNA, the CDR3 is TGTGCCAGCAGCGTTCGTATAGAGGTTGAGCAGTTCTTC.

This chain connects TRBV4-2 to TRBJ2-3; no firm D call. The CDR3 is made up of 13 amino acids. Trimming removed 1 base at V and 5 bases at J, with 7 bases between. Germline V CDR1 and CDR2: LGHNA, YNFKEQ. CDR3: CASSQGLRDTQYF. The CDR3 DNA reads TGTGCCAGCAGCCAAGGGCTCCGAGATACGCAGTATTTT.

J is TRBJ1-1 and V is TRBV30, with D hard to call. The CDR3 extends over 12 amino acids. Germline V gives CDR1 GTSNPN, CDR2 SVGIG (reference sequence). Trimming took off 1 base at V and 1 base at J, with 4 bases between the two ends. The CDR3 spells CAWSAGNTEAFF. The CDR3 DNA is TGTGCCTGGAGTGCAGGGAACACTGAAGCTTTCTTT.

V and J are TRBV27 and TRBJ1-6, with D unresolved. This CDR3 comprises 17 residues. Germline-derived CDR1 and CDR2 are MNHEY and SMNVEV (reference sequence). The V and J ends lost 5 bases and 4 bases respectively, with 18 bases between them. The CDR3 is CASSPRTGRVYNSPLHF. In nucleotides, the CDR3 is TGTGCCAGCAGTCCCCGGACCGGGAGGGTTTATAATTCACCCCTCCACTTT.

The gene calls are TRBV30 and TRBJ1-3, with 7 bases matching TRBD1. Germline V gene sequence: CDR1 GTSNPN, CDR2 SVGIG (reference sequence). With 4 bases clipped from V and 9 bases from J, the junction kept 6 bases outside the gene matches. The CDR3 is made up of 12 amino acids. The CDR3 here is CAWTPGGGTIYF. The CDR3 nucleotides read TGTGCCTGGACCCCAGGGGGAGGCACCATATATTTT. The full variable domain, rest sourced from reference TRBV30 and TRBJ1-3, is SQTIHQWPATLVQPVGSPLSLECTVEGTSNPNLYWYRQAAGRGLQLLFYSVGIGQISSEVPQNLSASRPQDRQFILSSKKLLLSDSGFYLCAWTPGGGTIYFGEGSWLTVV.

This sequence joins TRBV4-1 and TRBJ2-1, with TRBD2 matching 8 bases. The CDR3 extends over 17 amino acids. The ends lost 1 base at V and 7 bases at J; junction bases unmatched: 12. The germline CDR1 and CDR2 sequences are MGHRA and YSYEKL. In DNA, the CDR3 is TGCGCCAGCAGCCAAGTCAGTAGCGGGATCTCCCAAAATGAGCAGTTCTTC. Protein: CASSQVSSGISQNEQFF.

The J gene is TRBJ2-7, the V gene TRBV29-1; 8 bases fit TRBD2. CDR3 length: 14 amino acids. Germline-derived CDR1 and CDR2 are SQVTM and ANQGSEA. The V gene end was trimmed by 6 bases and the J gene end by 2 bases; junction bases not matched to a gene: 9. CDR3 protein: CSVVTSGATYEQYF. In DNA form, the CDR3 reads TGCAGCGTCGTTACTAGCGGCGCCACCTACGAGCAGTACTTC.

The CDR3 is CASGQRQGSISYEQYF. The DNA for the CDR3 is TGTGCTAGTGGCCAAAGACAGGGCTCCATCTCCTACGAGCAGTACTTC. This chain links TRBV12-5 with TRBJ2-7; 7 positions agree with TRBD1. The CDR3 consists of 16 residues. The V gene end was trimmed by 6 bases and the J gene end by 0 bases; junction bases not matched to a gene: 11. Germline loops: CDR1 LGHNT, CDR2 FRNRAP. Drawing the rest from reference TRBV12-5 and TRBJ2-7, the complete variable domain is DARVTQTPRHKVTEMGQEVTMRCQPILGHNTVFWYRQTMMQGLELLAYFRNRAPLDDSGMPKDRFSAEMPDATLATLKIQPSEPRDSAVYFCASGQRQGSISYEQYFGPGTRLTVT.

Remarks on this clone: Germline and junction disagree at one end, which may indicate a read error. The same CDR3 is also encoded by other DNA sequences in this sample. The CDR3 is CASSRDRGQETQYF. In DNA form, the CDR3 reads TGTGCTAGCAGCCGAGACAGGGGGCAAGAGACCCAGTACTTC. The J gene is TRBJ2-5, the V gene TRBV7-7; TRBD1 agrees at 9 bases. The length of the CDR3 is 14 residues. Germline V gives CDR1 SSHAT, CDR2 FNYEAQ (reference sequence). The full variable domain, rest sourced from reference TRBV7-7 and TRBJ2-5, is GAGVSQSPRYKVTKRGQDVTLRCDPISSHATLYWYQQALGQGPEFLTYFNYEAQPDKSGLPSDRFSAERPEGSISTLTIQRTEQRDSAMYRCASSRDRGQETQYFGPGTRLLVL.

The chain combines TRBV19 with TRBJ2-7; D possibly corresponds to TRBD2 (5 bases). From germline, CDR1 is LNHDA and CDR2 SQIVND (reference sequence). Trimming left V 6 bases short and J 3 bases short, with 12 bases between. This CDR3 has 13 residues. CDR3 sequence reads: CASRKNGGYEQYF. The CDR3 region has the DNA TGTGCCAGTAGGAAAAACGGAGGCTACGAGCAGTACTTC. The full variable domain, rest sourced from reference TRBV19 and TRBJ2-7, is DGGITQSPKYLFRKEGQNVTLSCEQNLNHDAMYWYRQDPGQGLRLIYYSQIVNDFQKGDIAEGYSVSREKKESFPLTVTSAQKNPTAFYLCASRKNGGYEQYFGPGTRLTVT.

The chain links TRBV18 to TRBJ1-6; 8 bases match TRBD1. Per germline, CDR1 KGHSH and CDR2 LQKENI. This CDR3 spans 14 amino acids. V trimming: 6 bases; J trimming: 9 bases; junction bases outside the gene matches: 7. This CDR3 reads CASSEGQVASPLHF. CDR3 DNA sequence: TGTGCCAGCTCGGAGGGACAGGTGGCTTCACCCCTCCACTTT.

This chain connects TRBV9 to TRBJ2-3, with 12 positions matching TRBD2. The CDR3 is 22 residues long. CDR1 is SGDLS, CDR2 YYNGEE, per germline. Losses at the gene ends were 3 bases for V and 0 bases for J; bases not matched to a gene: 20. As DNA, the CDR3 is TGTGCCAGCAGCGCCGGGGGGCCTTCCGGGACTAGCGGGCTCTCAAGCACAGATACGCAGTATTTT. Its translation: CASSAGGPSGTSGLSSTDTQYF.

The chain employs TRBV15 and TRBJ2-1; no reliable D call. Germline V gene sequence: CDR1 LNHNV, CDR2 YYDKDF (reference sequence). Trimming took off 1 base at V and 0 bases at J, with 10 bases between the two ends. The CDR3 sequence is 16 residues long. CDR3 nucleotide sequence: TGTGCCACCAGCAGAGTATTACAGAGCTCCTACAATGAGCAGTTCTTC. Its translation: CATSRVLQSSYNEQFF.

The chain couples TRBV5-4 to TRBJ2-7; 8 nucleotides agree with TRBD2. Germline CDR1 reads SGHNT; CDR2 reads YYREEE (reference sequence). This CDR3 spans 15 amino acids. J was trimmed by 5 bases and V by 4 bases; bases with no gene match: 11. The CDR3, as DNA: TGTGCCAGCAGCCCCCCGGGGGGGCGCGTCCACGAGCAGTACTTC. As protein: CASSPPGGRVHEQYF.

V gene TRBV6-6 combines with J gene TRBJ1-1; D ambiguous. Germline V lookup: CDR1 MNHNY, CDR2 SVGAGI (reference sequence). CDR3 length: 14 amino acids. V shed 2 bases and J shed 3 bases, with 10 bases lying between them. The CDR3 coding sequence is TGTGCCAGCAGTTACGGTAGCAAATACACTGAAGCTTTCTTT. It yields the protein CASSYGSKYTEAFF.

The chain couples TRBV4-1 to TRBJ2-5; TRBD1 aligns across 7 bases. Germline CDR1 is MGHRA and CDR2 is YSYEKL. V was clipped by 0 bases and J by 7 bases; unmatched bases: 5. The CDR3 extends over 14 amino acids. The CDR3 is CASSQDSNRGTQYF. CDR3 coding DNA: TGCGCCAGCAGCCAAGATAGTAACAGGGGGACCCAGTACTTC.

The chain recombines TRBV12-5 with TRBJ1-5; D is unclear. Germline V gene data show CDR1 as LGHNT and CDR2 as FRNRAP. V was trimmed by 7 bases and J by 3 bases, leaving 13 bases between them. The CDR3 has 14 amino acids. In DNA form, the CDR3 reads TGTGCTAGTGCCTCCTTGACTTACAATCAGCCCCAGCATTTT. Translation gives CASASLTYNQPQHF. Full variable domain (remainder filled in from reference TRBV12-5 and TRBJ1-5): DARVTQTPRHKVTEMGQEVTMRCQPILGHNTVFWYRQTMMQGLELLAYFRNRAPLDDSGMPKDRFSAEMPDATLATLKIQPSEPRDSAVYFCASASLTYNQPQHFGDGTRLSIL.

This sequence joins TRBV11-2 and TRBJ2-7; D is uncertain. The CDR3 runs to 13 residues. Germline CDR1 SGHAT, CDR2 FQNNGV. V shed 1 base and J shed 4 bases, with 8 bases lying between them. The CDR3 region is CASSLGVRYEQYF. CDR3 coding DNA: TGTGCCAGCAGCTTAGGTGTCAGATACGAGCAGTACTTC.

The gene calls are TRBV19 and TRBJ2-1; TRBD2 aligns across 9 bases. The CDR3 totals 15 residues. Losses at the gene ends were 8 bases for V and 7 bases for J; bases not matched to a gene: 12. CDR1 is LNHDA, CDR2 SQIVND, per germline (reference sequence). The CDR3 region has the DNA TGTGCCAGTGCACTCCAGGCTAGCGGGGTTAATGAGCAGTTCTTC. Amino acid sequence: CASALQASGVNEQFF.

This clone was recorded once. V is TRBV4-3 and J is TRBJ1-2; 8 positions match TRBD1. The length of the CDR3 is 17 residues. Per germline, CDR1 LGHNA and CDR2 YSLEER. V lost 1 base and J lost 8; bases outside the gene matches: 15. CDR3 sequence reads: CASSQADNYRDRPGYTF. The CDR3 DNA is TGCGCCAGCAGCCAAGCCGACAACTACCGGGACAGGCCGGGCTACACCTTC.

The chain uses TRBV6-1 and TRBJ1-1; no reliable D call. V lost 9 bases and J 0 bases, leaving 11 bases between the germline ends. Germline CDR1 MNHNS, CDR2 SASEGT. The CDR3 length is 13 residues. CDR3 coding DNA: TGTGCCAGTGCCGCGCTAATGAACACTGAAGCTTTCTTT. Translated, it gives CASAALMNTEAFF.